This T cell receptor (beta chain) was sequenced in a study of identical twins. Study conclusions and caveats: Cross-sectional statistics, not tracking of the same donors, supported the conclusions.

TCRdb processed the 5' RACE reads anew with MiXCR; each CDR3 protein has one entry. Of 200,000 to 250,000 distinct CDR3 sequences in the sample, 5.5% to 7% are singletons; the top ten hold around 3.4%. Only healthy Caucasians were included as donors. After removal of 1 base from V and 7 bases from J, the junction contained 6 bases not matched to a gene. Germline V gene sequence: CDR1 DFQATT, CDR2 SNEGSKA (reference sequence). The CDR3 has 14 residues. Regarding this clonotype: The antigen remains undetermined.

These records were also assigned to another study, of yellow fever vaccine responses in identical twins.

The material sequenced was memory (CD45RO+) T cells sorted from blood. The receptor's source is a woman under 30 in good health. The V call is TRBV20-1, the J call TRBJ2-1; 8 nucleotides agree with TRBD2. In DNA, the CDR3 is TGCAGTGCTAGAGCGGGACTAGAGGTGAATGAGCAGTTCTTC. Translation gives CSARAGLEVNEQFF.